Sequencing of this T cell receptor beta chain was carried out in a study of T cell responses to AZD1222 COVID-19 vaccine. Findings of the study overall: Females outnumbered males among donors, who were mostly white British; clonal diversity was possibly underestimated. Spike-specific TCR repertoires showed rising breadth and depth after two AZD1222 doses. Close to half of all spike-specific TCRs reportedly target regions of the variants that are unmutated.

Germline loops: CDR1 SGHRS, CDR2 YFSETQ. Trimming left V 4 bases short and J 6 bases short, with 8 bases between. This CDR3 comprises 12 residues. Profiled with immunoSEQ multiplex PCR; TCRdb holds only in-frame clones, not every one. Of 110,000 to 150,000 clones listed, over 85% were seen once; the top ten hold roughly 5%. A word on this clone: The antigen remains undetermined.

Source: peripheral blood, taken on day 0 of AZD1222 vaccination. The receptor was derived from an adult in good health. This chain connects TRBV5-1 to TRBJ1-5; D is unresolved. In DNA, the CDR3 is TGCGCCAGCAGCCCAAAGTGTCAGCCCCAGCATTTT. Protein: CASSPKCQPQHF. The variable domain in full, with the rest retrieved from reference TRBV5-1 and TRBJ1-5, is KAGVTQTPRYLIKTRGQQVTLSCSPISGHRSVSWYQQTPGQGLQFLFEYFSETQRNKGNFPGRFSGRQFSNSRSEMNVSTLELGDSALYLCASSPKCQPQHFGDGTRLSIL.